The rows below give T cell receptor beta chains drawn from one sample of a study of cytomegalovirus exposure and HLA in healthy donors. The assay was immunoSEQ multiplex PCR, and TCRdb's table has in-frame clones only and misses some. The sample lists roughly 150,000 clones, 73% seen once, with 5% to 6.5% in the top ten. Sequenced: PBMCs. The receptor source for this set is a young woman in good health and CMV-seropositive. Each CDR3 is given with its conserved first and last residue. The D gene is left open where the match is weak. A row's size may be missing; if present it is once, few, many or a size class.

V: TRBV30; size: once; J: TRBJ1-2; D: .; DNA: TGTGCCTGGGGGAGCCCAAACTATGGCTACACCTTC; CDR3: CAWGSPNYGYTF
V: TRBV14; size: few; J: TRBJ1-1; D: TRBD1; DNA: TGTGCCAGCAGCCAAAAAGGACAGGATGAGAACACTGAAGCTTTCTTT; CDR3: CASSQKGQDENTEAFF
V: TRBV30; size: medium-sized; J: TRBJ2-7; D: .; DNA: TGTGCCTGGAGCAACACCACTAACTACGAGCAGTACTTC; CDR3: CAWSNTTNYEQYF
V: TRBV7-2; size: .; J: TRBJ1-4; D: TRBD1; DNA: TGTGCCAGCAGCTCCGGGACAGGGGCCTATGAAAAACTGTTTTTT; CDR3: CASSSGTGAYEKLFF
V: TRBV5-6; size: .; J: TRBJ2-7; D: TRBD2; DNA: TGTGCCAGCAGCGGGAGGGACTCCTACGAGCAGTACTTC; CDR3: CASSGRDSYEQYF
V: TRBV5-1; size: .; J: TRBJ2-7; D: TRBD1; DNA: TGCGCCAGCAGCGCCAGACAGGGAATCGAGCAGTACTTC; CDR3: CASSARQGIEQYF
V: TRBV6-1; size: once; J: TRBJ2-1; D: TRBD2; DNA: TGTGCCAGCAGTGCGAGCGGGGGGTTCTACAATGAGCAGTTCTTC; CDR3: CASSASGGFYNEQFF
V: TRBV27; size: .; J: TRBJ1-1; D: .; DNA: TGTGCCAGCAGTTTGCGGAGGGAGAACACTGAAGCTTTCTTT; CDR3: CASSLRRENTEAFF
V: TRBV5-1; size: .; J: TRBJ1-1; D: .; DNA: TGCGCCAGCAGGGGAGAGTATGAAGCTTTCTTT; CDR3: CASRGEYEAFF
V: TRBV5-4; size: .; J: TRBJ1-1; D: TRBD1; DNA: TGTGCCAGCAGATGGACAGGGAGGGGTATGGACACTGAAGCTTTCTTT; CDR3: CASRWTGRGMDTEAFF
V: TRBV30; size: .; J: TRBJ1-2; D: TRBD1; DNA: TGTGCCTGGATCCCGGGACAGGGTAAAGGCTACACCTTC; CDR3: CAWIPGQGKGYTF
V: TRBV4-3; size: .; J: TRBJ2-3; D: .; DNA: TGCGCCAGCAGCCAAGATGCAGGGTTCACAGATACGCAGTATTTT; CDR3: CASSQDAGFTDTQYF
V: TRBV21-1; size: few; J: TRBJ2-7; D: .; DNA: TGTGCCAGCAGCAAAACGACCGGGACAGTTGACTACGAGCAGTACTTC; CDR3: CASSKTTGTVDYEQYF
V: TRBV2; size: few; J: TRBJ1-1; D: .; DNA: TGTGCCAGCAGTTTAACGGTAGCTGAAGCTTTCTTT; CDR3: CASSLTVAEAFF
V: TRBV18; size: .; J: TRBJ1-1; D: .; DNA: TGTGCCAGCTCACCAGAGCAGGGTAGGGGCACTGAAGCTTTCTTT; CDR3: CASSPEQGRGTEAFF
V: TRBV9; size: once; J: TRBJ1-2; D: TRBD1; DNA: TGTGCCAGCAGCGCTCCTTTGGACAGGCCGAACTATGGCTACACCTTC; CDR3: CASSAPLDRPNYGYTF
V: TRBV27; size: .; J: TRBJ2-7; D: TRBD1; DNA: TGTGCCAGCAGATCTCTTGGAGGGGACAGGGATTTGGGGCAGTACTTC; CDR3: CASRSLGGDRDLGQYF
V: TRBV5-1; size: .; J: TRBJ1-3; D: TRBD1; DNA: TGCGCCAGCAGCAGTGGGACAGGGGTCTCTGGAAACACCATATATTTT; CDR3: CASSSGTGVSGNTIYF
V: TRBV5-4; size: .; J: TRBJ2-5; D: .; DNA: TGTGCCAGCAGCCGGGAAACCCAAGAGACCCAGTACTTC; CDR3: CASSRETQETQYF
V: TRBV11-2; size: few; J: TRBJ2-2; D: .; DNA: TGTGCCAGCAGCTTAGTATCCCAGGAAGCCGGGGAGCTGTTTTTT; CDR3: CASSLVSQEAGELFF
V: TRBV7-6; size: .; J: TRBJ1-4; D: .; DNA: TGTGCCAGCAGCTTAACGGGTACAACTAATGAAAAACTGTTTTTT; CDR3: CASSLTGTTNEKLFF
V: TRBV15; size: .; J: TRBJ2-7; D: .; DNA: TGTGCCACCAGCAGAGTAGAGTCATCGCAGTACTTC; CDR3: CATSRVESSQYF
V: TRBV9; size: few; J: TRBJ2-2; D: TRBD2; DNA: TGTGCCAGCAGCTTAGCGGGGGACCACACCGGGGAGCTGTTTTTT; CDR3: CASSLAGDHTGELFF
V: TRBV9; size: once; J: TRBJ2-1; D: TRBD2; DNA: TGTGCCAGCAGCGGGTGGGGGGGTTCCTACAATGAGCAGTTCTTC; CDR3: CASSGWGGSYNEQFF
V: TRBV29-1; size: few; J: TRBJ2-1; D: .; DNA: TGCAGCGTTGTTCTAGCTGAGCAGTTCTTC; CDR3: CSVVLAEQFF
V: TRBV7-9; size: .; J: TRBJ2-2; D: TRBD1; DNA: TGTGCCAGCAGCTCTCGACAGGGAGAGGCCGGGGAGCTGTTTTTT; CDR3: CASSSRQGEAGELFF
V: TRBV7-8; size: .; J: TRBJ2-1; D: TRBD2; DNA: TGTGCCAGCAGCACAAGCGGGGGACTGTACAATGAGCAGTTCTTC; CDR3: CASSTSGGLYNEQFF
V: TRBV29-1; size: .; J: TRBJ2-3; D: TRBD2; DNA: TGCAGCGTGCCTCCCCTAGCGGGACTCACAGATACGCAGTATTTT; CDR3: CSVPPLAGLTDTQYF
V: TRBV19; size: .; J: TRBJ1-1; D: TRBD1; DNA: TGTGCCAGTAGTATGGACAGGGGGGGTGAAGCTTTCTTT; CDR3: CASSMDRGGEAFF
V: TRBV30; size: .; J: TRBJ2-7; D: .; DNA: TGTGCCTGGAGGGGGGGTCTGGAGCAGTACTTC; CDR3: CAWRGGLEQYF
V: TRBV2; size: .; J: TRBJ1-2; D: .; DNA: TGTGCCAGCAGTGACGGTGGGGGAGGGTATGGCTACACCTTC; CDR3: CASSDGGGGYGYTF